The rows below give T cell receptor beta chains drawn from one sample of a study of blood T cells in healthy people across ages. TCRdb itself ran the 5' RACE reads through MiXCR, one entry per CDR3 protein. The sample records 750,000 to 950,000 distinct CDR3 sequences, approximately 55% being singletons. The sample comprised blood. The receptors stem from a man aged 80 or over in good health. Both conserved end residues are part of each CDR3. Fields, in order: CDR3 DNA, CDR3 protein, clone size, J gene, D gene, V gene. A D gene is named only where the DNA matches it firmly. The size of a clone is reported for some rows only, either as once, few or many, or as a class for expanded clones.

CDR3 DNA: TGTGCCAGCAGCCTGGATACGGTCACAGATACGCAGTATTTT
CDR3 protein: CASSLDTVTDTQYF
clone size: -
J gene: TRBJ2-3
D gene: -
V gene: TRBV7-9

CDR3 DNA: TGCGCCAGCAGTGAGTCGATGACGGGAGCCCAAAGCTCCTACAATGAGCAGTTCTTC
CDR3 protein: CASSESMTGAQSSYNEQFF
clone size: -
J gene: TRBJ2-1
D gene: -
V gene: TRBV10-2

CDR3 DNA: TGTGCCAGCAGCCCCAACACGGGCGGGAGAGTGGAGCAGTACTTC
CDR3 protein: CASSPNTGGRVEQYF
clone size: -
J gene: TRBJ2-7
D gene: TRBD2
V gene: TRBV3-1

CDR3 DNA: TGCAGTGCGGAACCGGGACTAGCGGGAGGCTATGAGCAGTTCTTC
CDR3 protein: CSAEPGLAGGYEQFF
clone size: few
J gene: TRBJ2-1
D gene: TRBD2
V gene: TRBV20-1

CDR3 DNA: TGTGCCAGCAGCCCAGCGGGAGGATCAGATACGCAGTATTTT
CDR3 protein: CASSPAGGSDTQYF
clone size: few
J gene: TRBJ2-3
D gene: TRBD2
V gene: TRBV11-3

CDR3 DNA: TGTGCCACTCAGGGGGGAGTTAATAACATTCAGTACTTC
CDR3 protein: CATQGGVNNIQYF
clone size: -
J gene: TRBJ2-4
D gene: -
V gene: TRBV24-1

CDR3 DNA: TGCAGCGCCCGGGGGACTAGCGTTGGGGGGACAGATACGCAGTATTTT
CDR3 protein: CSARGTSVGGTDTQYF
clone size: few
J gene: TRBJ2-3
D gene: TRBD2
V gene: TRBV29-1

CDR3 DNA: TGCGCCAGCAGCTCCAGGGACATGGGGGGGGAGACCCAGTACTTC
CDR3 protein: CASSSRDMGGETQYF
clone size: -
J gene: TRBJ2-5
D gene: -
V gene: TRBV10-2

CDR3 DNA: TGCAGTGCTAGCTGGGACAGACTCGAGCAGTTCTTC
CDR3 protein: CSASWDRLEQFF
clone size: few
J gene: TRBJ2-1
D gene: TRBD1
V gene: TRBV20-1

CDR3 DNA: TGTGCCAGCAGCCAAGGGCGGAATAGCAATCAGCCCCAGCATTTT
CDR3 protein: CASSQGRNSNQPQHF
clone size: few
J gene: TRBJ1-5
D gene: -
V gene: TRBV3-1

CDR3 DNA: TGTGCCAGCAGTGAACCGGGGACAGGGCCTGGCTACACCTTC
CDR3 protein: CASSEPGTGPGYTF
clone size: -
J gene: TRBJ1-2
D gene: TRBD1
V gene: TRBV6-1

CDR3 DNA: TGCGCCAGCAGCTCAAACAGGGGGCTGAGCAATGAGCAGTTCTTC
CDR3 protein: CASSSNRGLSNEQFF
clone size: -
J gene: TRBJ2-1
D gene: TRBD1
V gene: TRBV5-1

CDR3 DNA: TGTGCCCGGCTGGTTGAGCCCAGCCCCAATGAGCAGTACTTC
CDR3 protein: CARLVEPSPNEQYF
clone size: -
J gene: TRBJ2-5
D gene: -
V gene: TRBV6-4

CDR3 DNA: TGTGCCGGCGGCGGGACCCGAGAGGGTCAGCCCCAGCATTTT
CDR3 protein: CAGGGTREGQPQHF
clone size: -
J gene: TRBJ1-5
D gene: -
V gene: TRBV6-1

CDR3 DNA: TGTGCCATCAGTAGGCTAGCTTCGGGCGATGAGCAGTTCTTC
CDR3 protein: CAISRLASGDEQFF
clone size: few
J gene: TRBJ2-1
D gene: -
V gene: TRBV10-3

CDR3 DNA: TGTGCCAGCAGTCAGATGAGCGGGAGGGCCGAGACCCAGTACTTC
CDR3 protein: CASSQMSGRAETQYF
clone size: -
J gene: TRBJ2-5
D gene: TRBD2
V gene: TRBV27

CDR3 DNA: TGTGCCAGCTCACCATCGGGTCTGGGGGAGACCCAGTACTTC
CDR3 protein: CASSPSGLGETQYF
clone size: -
J gene: TRBJ2-5
D gene: -
V gene: TRBV18

CDR3 DNA: TGTGCCAGCAGTCTTGCCGGGTGGCGGGAGCAGTACTTC
CDR3 protein: CASSLAGWREQYF
clone size: -
J gene: TRBJ2-7
D gene: -
V gene: TRBV6-5

CDR3 DNA: TGTGCCAGCACCCGTAGCGGGAATCCTTACAATGAGCAGTTCTTC
CDR3 protein: CASTRSGNPYNEQFF
clone size: -
J gene: TRBJ2-1
D gene: TRBD2
V gene: TRBV28

CDR3 DNA: TGTGCCATCAGTGACCGGGAGAGAACCACAGATACGCAGTATTTT
CDR3 protein: CAISDRERTTDTQYF
clone size: few
J gene: TRBJ2-3
D gene: -
V gene: TRBV10-3

CDR3 DNA: TGTGCCACCAGTGATGGGGCTTCGGGGACAGGGGTCACTCAGCCCCAGCATTTT
CDR3 protein: CATSDGASGTGVTQPQHF
clone size: -
J gene: TRBJ1-5
D gene: TRBD1
V gene: TRBV24-1

CDR3 DNA: TGTGCCATCAGGGGGACTAGCGGGAGACCAGATACGCGGTATTTT
CDR3 protein: CAIRGTSGRPDTRYF
clone size: once
J gene: TRBJ2-3
D gene: TRBD2
V gene: TRBV10-3

CDR3 DNA: TGTGCCAGCAGCCCGGTTCCTAGCGGGGCCTACAATGAGCAGTTCTTC
CDR3 protein: CASSPVPSGAYNEQFF
clone size: -
J gene: TRBJ2-1
D gene: TRBD2
V gene: TRBV5-6

CDR3 DNA: TGCAGCGTGTGGACACAAGCGGATGGCTACACCTTC
CDR3 protein: CSVWTQADGYTF
clone size: -
J gene: TRBJ1-2
D gene: -
V gene: TRBV29-1

CDR3 DNA: TGCAGTGCCCCCCGGGGTCCGAACACTGAAGCTTTCTTT
CDR3 protein: CSAPRGPNTEAFF
clone size: -
J gene: TRBJ1-1
D gene: -
V gene: TRBV20-1

CDR3 DNA: TGTGCCAGCAATCTGGACCAGGGGGGCATTCAGTACTTC
CDR3 protein: CASNLDQGGIQYF
clone size: -
J gene: TRBJ2-4
D gene: -
V gene: TRBV2

CDR3 DNA: TGTGCCAGCAGCTCCTCCGACAGGGCGGAATACGAGCAGTACTTC
CDR3 protein: CASSSSDRAEYEQYF
clone size: -
J gene: TRBJ2-7
D gene: TRBD1
V gene: TRBV9

CDR3 DNA: TGCAGCGCCGGGGTGGGTGAGACCCAGTACTTC
CDR3 protein: CSAGVGETQYF
clone size: few
J gene: TRBJ2-5
D gene: -
V gene: TRBV29-1

CDR3 DNA: TGTGCCAGCAGAAAGGGGACAATCGAGCACAGATACGCGTATTTT
CDR3 protein: CASRKGTIEHRYAYF
clone size: -
J gene: TRBJ2-3
D gene: -
V gene: TRBV6-6

CDR3 DNA: TGCAGCGTTGAGGTAGTAGTGGGCTACGAGCAGTACTTC
CDR3 protein: CSVEVVVGYEQYF
clone size: -
J gene: TRBJ2-7
D gene: -
V gene: TRBV29-1

CDR3 DNA: TGCAGTGCTAGAGATCGGGGGGGGGCCTGGGGAGATACGCAGTATTTT
CDR3 protein: CSARDRGGAWGDTQYF
clone size: few
J gene: TRBJ2-3
D gene: TRBD2
V gene: TRBV20-1

CDR3 DNA: TGCAGTGCTAGCCCCACTAGCGGCTACAATGAGCAGTTCTTC
CDR3 protein: CSASPTSGYNEQFF
clone size: -
J gene: TRBJ2-1
D gene: TRBD2
V gene: TRBV20-1

CDR3 DNA: TGTGCCAGCAGTGAGTCCGGGACTCAGCCCCAGCATTTT
CDR3 protein: CASSESGTQPQHF
clone size: -
J gene: TRBJ1-5
D gene: -
V gene: TRBV6-1

CDR3 DNA: TGCGCCAGCAGCTTGGTTGGACAGAAGCAAGAGACCCAGTACTTC
CDR3 protein: CASSLVGQKQETQYF
clone size: few
J gene: TRBJ2-5
D gene: -
V gene: TRBV5-1

CDR3 DNA: TGTGCCAGCAGCCCCACCACCGGGCCCCTCCACTTT
CDR3 protein: CASSPTTGPLHF
clone size: -
J gene: TRBJ1-6
D gene: -
V gene: TRBV3-1

CDR3 DNA: TGTGCCAGCAGTTACTCGACCTTAAGCGGGCAGGGCCACAGAGACGCGTATTTT
CDR3 protein: CASSYSTLSGQGHRDAYF
clone size: -
J gene: TRBJ2-3
D gene: -
V gene: TRBV6-5

CDR3 DNA: TGTGCCAGCACCTCTACGACAGGGGGCCTTAACAGTGAGCAGTTCTTC
CDR3 protein: CASTSTTGGLNSEQFF
clone size: -
J gene: TRBJ2-1
D gene: TRBD1
V gene: TRBV9

CDR3 DNA: TGTGCCAGCAGCTCGGAACCGTACCGGGACAGGGAGTATGATACGCAGTATTTT
CDR3 protein: CASSSEPYRDREYDTQYF
clone size: few
J gene: TRBJ2-3
D gene: TRBD1
V gene: TRBV5-5

CDR3 DNA: TGTGCCAGCAGTTACAGCACTCTACTCTATGGCTACACCTTC
CDR3 protein: CASSYSTLLYGYTF
clone size: -
J gene: TRBJ1-2
D gene: -
V gene: TRBV6-5

CDR3 DNA: TGTGCCAGCAGCCAGCGGGGAGGGGCGGGAAGAACCTCTGGGACCAACGTCCTGACTTTC
CDR3 protein: CASSQRGGAGRTSGTNVLTF
clone size: -
J gene: TRBJ2-6
D gene: TRBD2
V gene: TRBV3-1

CDR3 DNA: TGTGCCAGCAGCTACCGGGACAGGACCTCTGGGGACAACGTCCTGACTTTC
CDR3 protein: CASSYRDRTSGDNVLTF
clone size: once
J gene: TRBJ2-6
D gene: TRBD1
V gene: TRBV7-8

CDR3 DNA: TGTGCCAGCAGTGGGGGACTAGCATCCTCCCACGAGCAGTACTTC
CDR3 protein: CASSGGLASSHEQYF
clone size: -
J gene: TRBJ2-7
D gene: TRBD2
V gene: TRBV2

CDR3 DNA: TGTGCCAGCAGTGCTGGGACAGCTAGTAAAGCCTACGAGCAGTACTTC
CDR3 protein: CASSAGTASKAYEQYF
clone size: -
J gene: TRBJ2-7
D gene: TRBD1
V gene: TRBV6-1

CDR3 DNA: TGTGCCAGCAGCTTGGCTGGGGCAGGGGGTGAGACCCAGTACTTC
CDR3 protein: CASSLAGAGGETQYF
clone size: -
J gene: TRBJ2-5
D gene: TRBD1
V gene: TRBV5-4

CDR3 DNA: TGCGCCAGCAGCAGCGGACTAGCGGGAGAAAGGCCCGGCACAGATACGCAGTATTTT
CDR3 protein: CASSSGLAGERPGTDTQYF
clone size: -
J gene: TRBJ2-3
D gene: TRBD2
V gene: TRBV5-1

CDR3 DNA: TGTGCCAGCAGCCAAATTGCGGGGAGTCAAGAGACCCAGTACTTC
CDR3 protein: CASSQIAGSQETQYF
clone size: -
J gene: TRBJ2-5
D gene: -
V gene: TRBV14

CDR3 DNA: TGCGCCAGCAGCTCCGGACAGGACGGGGGGCCCCAGCATTTT
CDR3 protein: CASSSGQDGGPQHF
clone size: few
J gene: TRBJ1-5
D gene: TRBD1
V gene: TRBV5-1

CDR3 DNA: TGCAGCGTTGGACAGGGGGCAGGAAACACCATATATTTT
CDR3 protein: CSVGQGAGNTIYF
clone size: -
J gene: TRBJ1-3
D gene: TRBD1
V gene: TRBV29-1

CDR3 DNA: TGCAGTGCTAGAAGGGTACTAGCGGGAGCCGAGCAGTACTTC
CDR3 protein: CSARRVLAGAEQYF
clone size: -
J gene: TRBJ2-7
D gene: TRBD2
V gene: TRBV20-1

CDR3 DNA: TGTGCCAGCAGTGTATTGGGACCAGATACGCAGTATTTT
CDR3 protein: CASSVLGPDTQYF
clone size: -
J gene: TRBJ2-3
D gene: -
V gene: TRBV6-1

CDR3 DNA: TGTGCCAGCAGCCGACTAGCGGGAACGGGCTCCTACGAGCAGTACTTC
CDR3 protein: CASSRLAGTGSYEQYF
clone size: many
J gene: TRBJ2-7
D gene: TRBD2
V gene: TRBV3-1

CDR3 DNA: TGCGCCAGCAGCCCAGGAGAAATAGTTGGGGGAGGGAATGAGCAGTTCTTC
CDR3 protein: CASSPGEIVGGGNEQFF
clone size: few
J gene: TRBJ2-1
D gene: TRBD2
V gene: TRBV4-1

CDR3 DNA: TGTGCCAGCAGCTTAGACCCAGGCTACAATGAGCAGTTCTTC
CDR3 protein: CASSLDPGYNEQFF
clone size: -
J gene: TRBJ2-1
D gene: -
V gene: TRBV11-2

CDR3 DNA: TGCAGTGCTAGGGGGGACAGATCCTACAATGAGCAGTTCTTC
CDR3 protein: CSARGDRSYNEQFF
clone size: few
J gene: TRBJ2-1
D gene: TRBD1
V gene: TRBV20-1

CDR3 DNA: TGTGCCAGCAGTTACTCACAAGGCTACGAGCAGTACTTC
CDR3 protein: CASSYSQGYEQYF
clone size: few
J gene: TRBJ2-7
D gene: -
V gene: TRBV6-5

CDR3 DNA: TGTGCCAGCAGCTTCAGACTAGCGGCTAGCACAGATACGCAGTATTTT
CDR3 protein: CASSFRLAASTDTQYF
clone size: -
J gene: TRBJ2-3
D gene: TRBD2
V gene: TRBV7-9

CDR3 DNA: TGCAGTGCTCCTACGTCCTCCTTGGGGAATGAGCAGTTCTTC
CDR3 protein: CSAPTSSLGNEQFF
clone size: -
J gene: TRBJ2-1
D gene: -
V gene: TRBV20-1